The text below deals with one T cell receptor beta chain. What antigen it recognizes has not been identified. Base qualities are not provided; no much larger clone lies one nucleotide away. This specimen belongs to a study of blood T cells in healthy people across ages (dated by TCRdb to 2015 to 2017). As for the study more broadly: In model experiments, template switching captured roughly one uniquely barcoded TCR beta cDNA molecule for every two T cells. To track age-related changes in TCR beta repertoire diversity, the study relied on deep sequencing normalized with unique cDNA molecular identifiers. The donors were split into four age groups: young (average 16 years), middle-aged (around 40), aged (more than 60) and long-lived (approximately 89). To avoid experimental bias, donors of different ages were spread randomly across the sequencing lanes. For two donors (one aged 18 to 29 and one aged 80 or older), the study analyzed two additional independent replicas of 1 million unique cDNA reads from the same blood draw. Broader findings and caveats from the paper: Observed TCR beta diversity per million T cells fell roughly linearly with age, and a significant reduction was already apparent by age around 40. The percentage of naive T cells measured by flow cytometry correlated strongly with observed TCR beta diversity. Compared with the aged group, the long-lived group had more naive CD4+ T cells, fewer expanded clones and increased TCR diversity, a pattern suggesting age selection. Conclusive comparison of naive and antigen-experienced compartments was prevented by the profiling of bulk unsorted PBMCs. Total diversity estimates from one million sequenced T cells were considered lower bounds and underestimates. Donor CMV infection status was unknown, potentially confounding age-related changes in expanded clonotypes.

V is reduced by 0 bases and J by 2 bases, leaving a spacing of 14 bases between them. CDR1 and CDR2 are read off the germline V gene as SGHRS and YFSETQ. There are 16 amino acids in the CDR3, from cysteine to phenylalanine inclusive. Only the CDR3 DNA stays, 48 bases, in frame from base 1. The library was made by 5' RACE. Sequenced on an Illumina HiSeq 2500. The second PCR ran for roughly 7 to 12 cycles and used a J-beta primer mix along with a sample-barcoded 5' primer. A template-switch 5' adaptor carrying 12 random nucleotides introduced a unique molecular identifier onto each TCR beta cDNA molecule. At least 2.5 million CDR3-containing paired-end reads were obtained from each sample. All of the RNA was converted into first-strand cDNA using the Mint cDNA synthesis kit, with a TRBC-specific oligonucleotide serving as the primer. Following uracil-DNA glycosylase treatment, all cDNA underwent a first 18-cycle PCR with the universal primers M1SS and BC2_uni_R. On the authors' methods: For normalization, 1 million high-quality reads were randomly selected from each sample, with every read carrying a distinct molecular identifier. Instead of being binned into consensus sequences, reads that shared molecular identifiers were thrown out. CDR3 identification, clonotype clustering and error correction used MiTCR with a Q25 quality threshold and the strictest error-elimination algorithm. A nonparametric unseen species model with Euler transformation was used to estimate lower-bound total TCR beta diversity. TCRdb took the public reads, trimmed them with fastp at Q25, ran MiXCR for clone calling and kept in-frame beta chains. Rows with a matching CDR3 protein are joined into one entry that keeps the most common DNA and genes. The V and J calls follow TCRdb's processing rather than the paper's. Across this sample there are under 950,000 distinct CDR3 sequences, with about 20% seen only once. 22% of the sample comes from the top ten.

Systemically healthy Caucasian individuals from Russia, 35 to 50 in total and aged about 6 to 90 years, were included as donors. Ten milliliters of peripheral blood were drawn from each donor into EDTA-treated Vacutainer tubes. Ficoll-Paque density-gradient centrifugation was used to isolate PBMCs, with at least 6 million obtained per sample. Total RNA, at least 6 micrograms per sample, was extracted from PBMCs with Trizol reagent. Naive CD45RAhigh/CD27high T cell percentages were measured by flow cytometry on a PBMC aliquot from every donor. The V and J segments used are TRBV5-1 and TRBJ2-5; the D region possibly corresponds to TRBD1 (7 bases align). The receptor comes from a man aged 70 or older in good health. The sample was blood. The DNA is TGCGCCAGCAGCTTGGCCGGAGGGACAGAACAAGAGACCCAGTACTTC. It encodes CASSLAGGTEQETQYF. Supplemented by the reference TRBV5-1 and TRBJ2-5 proteins around the CDR3, the complete variable domain is KAGVTQTPRYLIKTRGQQVTLSCSPISGHRSVSWYQQTPGQGLQFLFEYFSETQRNKGNFPGRFSGRQFSNSRSEMNVSTLELGDSALYLCASSLAGGTEQETQYFGPGTRLLVL.